A selection of T cell receptor beta chains follows, all from one sample in a study of OX40 agonist ivuxolimab in advanced cancers. Some clones are missing from TCRdb's copy, which holds only in-frame ones; the method was immunoSEQ multiplex PCR. The sample records under 65,000 clones, 75% to 95% being singletons. The sequencing here drew on CD4+ or CD8+ T cells sorted from blood, taken in a trial of the OX40 agonist ivuxolimab. These receptors were collected from an adult with an advanced solid tumor such as melanoma, head and neck, liver or kidney cancer. Both conserved end residues are part of each CDR3.

TRBJ1-4 | TRBV6-5 | CASSLDSVNEKLFF
TRBJ2-3 | TRBV14 | CASSLRTVSTDTQYF
TRBJ2-7 | TRBV7-9 | CASSLRADLVGEQYF
TRBJ2-1 | TRBV4-3 | CASSQLLGNEQFF
TRBJ1-6 | TRBV27 | CASTLGQGGHNSPLHF
TRBJ1-2 | TRBV7-8 | CASSGQGVLGGAFGYTF
TRBJ2-1 | TRBV7-6 | CASSLETPGLAGVGEQFF
TRBJ2-1 | TRBV7-6 | CASSSAQRNNEQFF
TRBJ1-1 | TRBV4-1 | CASSQEMPMNTEAFF
TRBJ2-7 | TRBV30 | CAWSVGVLGSYEQYF
TRBJ2-1 | TRBV27 | CASSLSGGRGDEQFF
TRBJ2-7 | TRBV6-5 | CASSYSLAGVHYEQYF
TRBJ2-7 | TRBV30 | CAWSGLVGAYEQYF
TRBJ1-1 | TRBV30 | CAWITEQGAWTEAFF
TRBJ2-7 | TRBV7-6 | CASSHGPGTGDNEQYF
TRBJ1-1 | TRBV2 | CASSEGPVDRRNTEAFF
TRBJ1-1 | TRBV9 | CASSARTGWGTEAFF
TRBJ1-5 | TRBV7-6 | CASSLLGQPQHF
TRBJ1-1 | TRBV7-9 | CASSLMAGSSTEAFF
TRBJ2-1 | TRBV19 | CASSKPDSVWYYNEQFF
TRBJ1-1 | TRBV2 | CASRVDGGDTEAFF
TRBJ2-7 | TRBV15 | CATSIGRSYEQYF
TRBJ2-7 | TRBV30 | CAGGREPSYEQYF
TRBJ1-2 | TRBV4-3 | CASSPGQGARGYTF
TRBJ2-5 | TRBV5-8 | CASSLLRGRRGETQYF
TRBJ2-6 | TRBV7-2 | CASSLEAYWKTGANVLTF
TRBJ2-7 | TRBV9 | CASSPLGDRVGYEQYF
TRBJ1-2 | TRBV5-8 | CASSLAGNGYGYTF
TRBJ1-4 | TRBV2 | CASSVTVTYQPVKLFF
TRBJ2-1 | TRBV9 | CASSVSSGGARDEQFF
TRBJ1-1 | TRBV19 | CASSITPGYTEAFF
TRBJ1-1 | TRBV23-1 | CASIAGPCRRTEAFF
TRBJ2-1 | TRBV7-9 | CASSPPGTSANEQFF
TRBJ1-1 | TRBV6-6 | CASSYGTGVSRAFF